This is a list of T cell receptor beta chains from one sample in a study of T-cell reconstitution after alpha-beta-depleted transplantation in children. From the PCR reads, TCRdb called clonotypes with MiXCR, one entry per CDR3 protein. The table records around 530,000 distinct CDR3 sequences, approximately 32% of them present only once. The sample consisted of PBMCs from the stem cell graft donor, taken from the stem cell graft. Receptors originate from a human donor who donated a stem cell graft to a child with aplastic anemia. Both conserved end residues are part of each CDR3. The D gene is left open where the match is weak. Clone sizes are given selectively: once, few, many, or a class where the clone is expanded.

.	.	TRBV7-2	TRBJ2-1	TGTGCCAGCAGCCCCCAGGGCCAGGGCAATGAGCAGTTCTTC	CASSPQGQGNEQFF
.	.	TRBV5-5	TRBJ1-2	TGTGCCAGCAGCTTGGCCGGGGGTGATGCGGCGGGTGGCTACACCTTC	CASSLAGGDAAGGYTF
few	.	TRBV5-6	TRBJ2-1	TGTGCCAGCAGCTTGGTTGTGGGAGGACGCTACAATGAGCAGTTCTTC	CASSLVVGGRYNEQFF
.	TRBD2	TRBV11-2	TRBJ2-3	TGTGCCAGCAGCTTAGTGGGACTAGCCATGGCAGATACGCAGTATTTT	CASSLVGLAMADTQYF
.	.	TRBV28	TRBJ1-5	TGTGCCAGCAGCCGTAGCCGGTTCAGCTCCCAGCATTTT	CASSRSRFSSQHF
.	TRBD2	TRBV19	TRBJ2-1	TGTGCCAGTGCCCCAACTAGCGGTACAATTGAGCAGTTCTTC	CASAPTSGTIEQFF
many	TRBD2	TRBV5-1	TRBJ2-1	TGCGCCAGCAGCCCTATGGCGGGAGTGGCTGAGCAGTTCTTC	CASSPMAGVAEQFF
.	TRBD1	TRBV3-1	TRBJ2-2	TGTGCCAGCAGGAACCCGGACAGGAGAAGGGGCGGGGAGCTGTTTTTT	CASRNPDRRRGGELFF
few	TRBD2	TRBV28	TRBJ2-5	TGTGCCAGCAGTGCGGGACGGACTAGCGGCCAAGAGACCCAGTACTTC	CASSAGRTSGQETQYF
.	TRBD1	TRBV6-2/TRBV6-3	TRBJ2-2	TGTGCCAGCAGTACCGGACAGGGAGGAACCGGGGAGCTGTTTTTT	CASSTGQGGTGELFF
.	TRBD2	TRBV5-1	TRBJ2-1	TGCGCCAGCAGCTTTTTGACTAGCGGGAGATCTACCTACAATGAGCAGTTCTTC	CASSFLTSGRSTYNEQFF
few	.	TRBV18	TRBJ1-5	TGTGCCAGCTCCCCTAGCAGGGAACAGCCCCAGCATTTT	CASSPSREQPQHF
.	.	TRBV5-4	TRBJ2-3	TGTGCCAGCAGCACCTCCCAGCCCTGGGATACGCAGTATTTT	CASSTSQPWDTQYF
.	.	TRBV12-3/TRBV12-4	TRBJ1-1	TGTGCCAGCAGTTTGGTGATTGGACATGAAGCTTTCTTT	CASSLVIGHEAFF